This T cell receptor beta chain was captured by sequencing in a study of T cells in Graves' hyperthyroidism and ophthalmopathy. The V segment lost 7 bases and the J segment 2 bases; nucleotides outside the gene matches: 3. This CDR3 region has 14 residues. This clonotype has a count of ten or more. Amplified regions were TCR beta CDR3 sequences from RNA transcripts. Initially, a first-round RT-PCR of the TCR CDR3 employed the HTBI primer set. MiXCR was run by TCRdb on the multiplex PCR reads, yielding one entry per CDR3 protein. The sample contains 600,000 to 900,000 distinct CDR3 sequences, around 15% of which appear only once.

The TCR was taken from a man aged 18 to 30 with Graves' hyperthyroidism. Sequenced: blood. This chain connects TRBV12-3 or TRBV12-4 to TRBJ2-5; 11 nucleotides align to TRBD2. In DNA, the CDR3 is TGTGCCAGCAACATAGCGGGAGGGCAAGAGACCCAGTACTTC. Translated: CASNIAGGQETQYF.